One sample yielded the 9 T cell receptor beta chains listed below, sequenced in a study of cytomegalovirus exposure and HLA in healthy donors. Primers included in the PCR were 60 Vbeta and 13 Jbeta primers. Sequencing used immunoSEQ multiplex PCR; TCRdb keeps in-frame clones, though not all of them. Among over 150,000 clones listed, approximately 80% were seen once. Sequencing was performed on PBMCs. Receptors originate from a man between 18 and 29 years old in good health and CMV-seronegative.

The chain employs TRBV7-6 and TRBJ2-7; a possible D gene is TRBD1 (6 bases). V lost 1 base, J lost 0 bases, and 10 bases lay in between. Germline CDR1 reads SGHVS; CDR2 reads FNYEAQ. This CDR3 has 15 amino acids. Here the CDR3 DNA reads TGTGCCAGCAGCTTAGAACAGGGTGCCTCCTACGAGCAGTACTTC. Amino acid sequence: CASSLEQGASYEQYF.

This chain uses TRBV10-2 with TRBJ1-1; D is uncertain. The CDR3 totals 14 residues. V was clipped by 5 bases and J by 4 bases, with 14 bases between them. CDR1 and CDR2 (germline): WSHSY, SAAADI. CDR3 in DNA: TGCGCCAGCAGTCTCGCAACAGAGGGCACTGAAGCTTTCTTT. Translated, it gives CASSLATEGTEAFF.

The gene calls are TRBV29-1 and TRBJ2-1; 8 nucleotides match TRBD2. With V trimmed by 0 bases and J by 9 bases, 7 bases remained unmatched. Germline V gene data show CDR1 as SQVTM and CDR2 as ANQGSEA. The CDR3 contains 14 residues. The CDR3 sequence: CSVEERLAGGEQFF. CDR3 coding DNA: TGCAGCGTTGAAGAGAGGCTAGCGGGCGGTGAGCAGTTCTTC.

CDR3 protein: CASSSWAFSYGYTF. The CDR3 DNA reads TGTGCCAGCAGCAGTTGGGCCTTCTCCTATGGCTACACCTTC. The gene calls are TRBV5-4 and TRBJ1-2, with D unresolved. The V end lost 4 bases, the J end lost 4 bases, and 14 bases lay between the germline ends. The CDR3 spans 14 residues. Germline V CDR1 and CDR2: SGHNT, YYREEE (reference sequence).

This chain connects TRBV2 to TRBJ1-2, with D tentatively TRBD1 (5 bases). Trimming removed 11 bases from V and 5 bases from J, with 18 bases in between. Germline CDR1 SNHLY, CDR2 FYNNEI. This CDR3 is built from 13 residues. CDR3 sequence reads: CAVRQPLGYGYTF. CDR3 nucleotide sequence: TGTGCCGTTAGACAGCCCCTAGGGTATGGCTACACCTTC. Looking up the rest from reference TRBV2 and TRBJ1-2 gives the full variable domain: EPEVTQTPSHQVTQMGQEVILRCVPISNHLYFYWYRQILGQKVEFLVSFYNNEISEKSEIFDDQFSVERPDGSNFTLKIRSTKLEDSAMYFCAVRQPLGYGYTFGSGTRLTVV.

This clone showed up just a few times. The chain recombines TRBV11-3 with TRBJ2-7; D remains ambiguous. Germline V gene lookup returns CDR1 SGHNT and CDR2 YENEEA. Trimming stripped 6 bases from V and 3 bases from J, with 9 bases between. CDR3 length equals 12 residues. CDR3 in amino acids: CASSPGLYEQYF. The CDR3 DNA reads as TGTGCCAGCAGTCCTGGCCTCTACGAGCAGTACTTC. Full variable domain (rest looked up from reference TRBV11-3 and TRBJ2-7): EAGVVQSPRYKIIEKKQPVAFWCNPISGHNTLYWYLQNLGQGPELLIRYENEEAVDDSQLPKDRFSAERLKGVDSTLKIQPAELGDSAVYLCASSPGLYEQYFGPGTRLTVT.

In this sample, this clone turned up once. This chain's CDR3 is CASRRWASGGVETQYF. The DNA for the CDR3 is TGTGCCAGCAGGAGGTGGGCTAGCGGGGGTGTGGAGACCCAGTACTTC. V is TRBV6-6 and J is TRBJ2-5; 10 bases match TRBD2. Per germline, CDR1 MNHNY and CDR2 SVGAGI (reference sequence). J lost 5 bases, V lost 6 bases, and 12 bases had no gene match. The CDR3 runs 16 residues.

The gene calls are TRBV6-1 and TRBJ2-3; TRBD1 might be the D (6 bases). Trimming pared 7 bases from V and 12 bases from J, leaving 23 bases between. Looked up from germline, CDR1 is MNHNS and CDR2 is SASEGT. The CDR3 is made up of 14 amino acids. The CDR3, as DNA: TGTGCCAGCACCGGGACACCTTCCCTTAACGAACAGTATTTT. This translates into CASTGTPSLNEQYF.

This chain connects TRBV7-8 to TRBJ2-1; 8 bases are shared with TRBD1. Germline loops: CDR1 SGHVS, CDR2 FQNEAQ. The junction had 2 bases not matched to a gene; V was cut back by 4 bases and J by 12 bases. The CDR3 is 11 residues long. CDR3 amino acids: CASSYRGRQFF. The CDR3 DNA reads TGTGCCAGCAGCTACAGGGGGAGGCAGTTCTTC.